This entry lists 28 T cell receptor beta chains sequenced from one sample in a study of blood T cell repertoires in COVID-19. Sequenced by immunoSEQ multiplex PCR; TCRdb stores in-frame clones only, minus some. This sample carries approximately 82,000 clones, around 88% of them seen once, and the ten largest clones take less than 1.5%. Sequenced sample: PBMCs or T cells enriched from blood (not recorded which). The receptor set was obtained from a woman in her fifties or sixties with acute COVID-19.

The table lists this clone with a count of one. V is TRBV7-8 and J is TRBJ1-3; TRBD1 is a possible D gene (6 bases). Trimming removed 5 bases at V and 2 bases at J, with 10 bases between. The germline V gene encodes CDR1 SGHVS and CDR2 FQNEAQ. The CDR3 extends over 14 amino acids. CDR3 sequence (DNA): TGTGCCAGCAGCCGTACAGGGACTGGAAACACCATATATTTT. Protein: CASSRTGTGNTIYF.

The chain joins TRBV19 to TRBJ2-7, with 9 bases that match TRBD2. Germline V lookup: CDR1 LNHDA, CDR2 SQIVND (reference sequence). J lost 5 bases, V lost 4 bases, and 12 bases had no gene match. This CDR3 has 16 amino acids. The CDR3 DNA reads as TGTGCCAGTAGTAACAGCAGTAGCGGGAGAAACCACGAGCAGTACTTC. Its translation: CASSNSSSGRNHEQYF.

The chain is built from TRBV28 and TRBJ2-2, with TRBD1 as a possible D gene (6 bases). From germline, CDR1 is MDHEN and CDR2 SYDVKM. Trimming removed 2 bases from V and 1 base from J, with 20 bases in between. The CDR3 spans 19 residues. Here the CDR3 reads CASSLTRATGQRNTGELFF. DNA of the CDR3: TGTGCCAGCAGTTTAACCCGGGCCACCGGACAGAGGAACACCGGGGAGCTGTTTTTT.

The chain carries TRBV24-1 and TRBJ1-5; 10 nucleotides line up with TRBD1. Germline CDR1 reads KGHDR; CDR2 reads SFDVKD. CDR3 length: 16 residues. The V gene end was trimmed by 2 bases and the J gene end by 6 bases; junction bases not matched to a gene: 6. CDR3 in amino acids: CATSDSRQGAFQPQHF. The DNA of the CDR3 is TGTGCCACCAGTGATTCAAGACAGGGGGCTTTTCAGCCCCAGCATTTT.

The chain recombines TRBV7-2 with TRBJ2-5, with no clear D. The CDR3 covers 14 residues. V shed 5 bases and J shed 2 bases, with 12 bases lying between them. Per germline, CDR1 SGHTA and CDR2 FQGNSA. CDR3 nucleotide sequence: TGTGCCAGCAGCCCACAACAGCATCAAGAGACCCAGTACTTC. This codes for CASSPQQHQETQYF. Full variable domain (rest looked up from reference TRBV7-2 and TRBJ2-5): GAGVSQSPSNKVTEKGKDVELRCDPISGHTALYWYRQSLGQGLEFLIYFQGNSAPDKSGLPSDRFSAERTGGSVSTLTIQRTQQEDSAVYLCASSPQQHQETQYFGPGTRLLVL.

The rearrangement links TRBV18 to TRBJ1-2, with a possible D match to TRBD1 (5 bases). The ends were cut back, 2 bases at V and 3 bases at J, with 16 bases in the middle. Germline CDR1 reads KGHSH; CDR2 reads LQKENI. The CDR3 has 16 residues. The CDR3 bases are TGTGCCAGCTCACCAGGGATTCTCAGGGCAGACTATGGCTACACCTTC. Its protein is CASSPGILRADYGYTF.

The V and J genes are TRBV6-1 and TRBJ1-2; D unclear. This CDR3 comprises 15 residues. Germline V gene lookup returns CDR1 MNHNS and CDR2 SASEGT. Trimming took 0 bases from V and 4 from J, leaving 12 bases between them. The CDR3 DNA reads TGTGCCAGCAGTGAAGCGCGGGGAGGGAGCTATGGCTACACCTTC. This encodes CASSEARGGSYGYTF.

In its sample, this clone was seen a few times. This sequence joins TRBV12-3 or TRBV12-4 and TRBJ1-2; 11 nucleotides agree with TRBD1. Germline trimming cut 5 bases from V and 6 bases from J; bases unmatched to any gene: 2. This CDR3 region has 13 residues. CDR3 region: CASSGTGGDGYTF. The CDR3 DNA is TGTGCCAGCAGTGGGACAGGGGGGGATGGCTACACCTTC.

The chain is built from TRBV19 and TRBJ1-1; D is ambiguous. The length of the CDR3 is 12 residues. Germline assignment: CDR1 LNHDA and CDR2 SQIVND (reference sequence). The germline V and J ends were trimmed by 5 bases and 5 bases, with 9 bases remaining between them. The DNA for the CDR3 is TGTGCCAGTAGTCCCCCGAGGACTGAAGCTTTCTTT. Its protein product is CASSPPRTEAFF.

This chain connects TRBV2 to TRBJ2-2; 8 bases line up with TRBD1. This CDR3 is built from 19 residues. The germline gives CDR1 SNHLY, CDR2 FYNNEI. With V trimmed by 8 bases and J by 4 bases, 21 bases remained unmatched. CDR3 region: CASCGQGQPFLVGTGELFF. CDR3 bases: TGTGCCAGCTGCGGACAGGGACAACCATTCCTAGTTGGCACCGGGGAGCTGTTTTTT.

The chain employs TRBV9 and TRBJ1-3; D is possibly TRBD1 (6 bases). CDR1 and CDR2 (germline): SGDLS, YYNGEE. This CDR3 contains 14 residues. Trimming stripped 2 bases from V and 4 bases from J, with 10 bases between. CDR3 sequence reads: CASSVQGTGNTIYF. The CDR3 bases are TGTGCCAGCAGCGTTCAGGGGACCGGAAACACCATATATTTT. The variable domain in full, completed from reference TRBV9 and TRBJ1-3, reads DSGVTQTPKHLITATGQRVTLRCSPRSGDLSVYWYQQSLDQGLQFLIQYYNGEERAKGNILERFSAQQFPDLHSELNLSSLELGDSALYFCASSVQGTGNTIYFGEGSWLTVV.

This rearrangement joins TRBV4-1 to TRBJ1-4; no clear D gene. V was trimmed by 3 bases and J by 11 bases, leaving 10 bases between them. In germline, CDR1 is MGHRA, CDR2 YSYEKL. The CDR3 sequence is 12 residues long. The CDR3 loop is CASSQSGGKLFF. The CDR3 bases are TGCGCCAGCAGCCAGAGCGGCGGGAAACTGTTTTTT.

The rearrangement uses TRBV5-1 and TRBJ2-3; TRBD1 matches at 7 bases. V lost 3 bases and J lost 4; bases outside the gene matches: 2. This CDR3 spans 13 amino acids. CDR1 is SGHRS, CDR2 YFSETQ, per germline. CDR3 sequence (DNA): TGCGCCAGCAGCTCAGGACAGGCAGATACGCAGTATTTT. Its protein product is CASSSGQADTQYF.

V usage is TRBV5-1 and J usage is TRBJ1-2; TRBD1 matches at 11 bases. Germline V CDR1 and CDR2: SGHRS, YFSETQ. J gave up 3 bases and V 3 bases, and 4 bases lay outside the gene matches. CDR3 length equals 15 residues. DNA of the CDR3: TGCGCCAGCAGCTCGGCGGGACAGGGGGACTATGGCTACACCTTC. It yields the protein CASSSAGQGDYGYTF.

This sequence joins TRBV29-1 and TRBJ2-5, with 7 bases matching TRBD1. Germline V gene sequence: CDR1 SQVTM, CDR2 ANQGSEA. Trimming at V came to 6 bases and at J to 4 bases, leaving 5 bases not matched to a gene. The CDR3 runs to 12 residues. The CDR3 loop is CSVDQGVETQYF. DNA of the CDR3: TGCAGCGTAGATCAGGGGGTAGAGACCCAGTACTTC. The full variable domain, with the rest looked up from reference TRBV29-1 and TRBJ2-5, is SAVISQKPSRDICQRGTSLTIQCQVDSQVTMMFWYRQQPGQSLTLIATANQGSEATYESGFVIDKFPISRPNLTFSTLTVSNMSPEDSSIYLCSVDQGVETQYFGPGTRLLVL.

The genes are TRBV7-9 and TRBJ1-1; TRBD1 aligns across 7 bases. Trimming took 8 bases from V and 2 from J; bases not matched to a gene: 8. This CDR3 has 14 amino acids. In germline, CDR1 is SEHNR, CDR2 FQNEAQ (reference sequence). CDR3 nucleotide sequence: TGTGCCAGCCTCCCAAACAGGGGAAACACTGAAGCTTTCTTT. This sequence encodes CASLPNRGNTEAFF.

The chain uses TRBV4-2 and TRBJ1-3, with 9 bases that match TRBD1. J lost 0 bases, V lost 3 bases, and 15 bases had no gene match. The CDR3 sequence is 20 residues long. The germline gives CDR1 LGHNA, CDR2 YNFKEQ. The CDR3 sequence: CASSHDGGYRGPSSGNTIYF. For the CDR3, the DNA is TGTGCCAGCAGCCACGATGGTGGTTACAGGGGGCCCAGCTCTGGAAACACCATATATTTT.

The DNA for the CDR3 is TGTGCCAGCAGTCGGGAAAACACCGGGGAGCTGTTTTTT. It yields the protein CASSRENTGELFF. The V and J genes are TRBV2 and TRBJ2-2; a weak D match, TRBD2 (5 bases). The CDR3 is 13 amino acids. The ends were cut back, 5 bases at V and 2 bases at J, with 6 bases in the middle. Germline-derived CDR1 and CDR2 are SNHLY and FYNNEI.

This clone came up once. The CDR3 DNA follows: TGCGCCAGCAGCTTACAGGGTTCCTACGAGCAGTACTTC. This translates into CASSLQGSYEQYF. The chain employs TRBV5-1 and TRBJ2-7; D perhaps matches TRBD1 (6 bases). The CDR3 spans 13 residues. In germline, CDR1 is SGHRS, CDR2 YFSETQ. V lost 2 bases, J lost 1 base, and 7 bases lay in between.

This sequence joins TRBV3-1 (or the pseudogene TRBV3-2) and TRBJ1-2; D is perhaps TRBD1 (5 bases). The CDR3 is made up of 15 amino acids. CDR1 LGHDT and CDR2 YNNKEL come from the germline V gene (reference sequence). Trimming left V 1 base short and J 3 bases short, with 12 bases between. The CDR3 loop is CASSQGSRADYGYTF. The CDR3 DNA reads TGTGCCAGCAGCCAAGGATCCAGGGCGGACTATGGCTACACCTTC.

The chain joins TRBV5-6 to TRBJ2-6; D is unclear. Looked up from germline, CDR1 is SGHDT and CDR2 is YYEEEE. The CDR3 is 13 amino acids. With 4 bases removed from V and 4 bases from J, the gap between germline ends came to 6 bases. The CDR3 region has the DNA TGTGCCAGCAGCCCTCTGGGGGCCAACGTCCTGACTTTC. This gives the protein CASSPLGANVLTF.

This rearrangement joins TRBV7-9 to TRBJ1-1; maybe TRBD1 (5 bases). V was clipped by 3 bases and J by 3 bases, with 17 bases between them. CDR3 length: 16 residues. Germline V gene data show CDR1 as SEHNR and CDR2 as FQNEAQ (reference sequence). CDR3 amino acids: CASSLNQGGIHTEAFF. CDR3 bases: TGTGCCAGCAGCTTGAATCAGGGTGGGATCCACACTGAAGCTTTCTTT.

This CDR3 is CATSQGQRLEAGELFF. The CDR3, as DNA: TGTGCCACCAGTCAGGGACAGAGGCTGGAGGCCGGGGAGCTGTTTTTT. This chain links TRBV24-1 with TRBJ2-2, with 7 bases fitting TRBD1. Germline CDR1 and CDR2: KGHDR and SFDVKD. With V trimmed by 6 bases and J by 6 bases, 12 bases remained unmatched. CDR3 length equals 16 residues.

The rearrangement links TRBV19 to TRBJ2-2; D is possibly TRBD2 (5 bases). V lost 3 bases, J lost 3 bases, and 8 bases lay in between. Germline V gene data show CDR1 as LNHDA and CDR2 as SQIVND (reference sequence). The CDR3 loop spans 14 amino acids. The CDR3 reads CASSIEGDTGELFF. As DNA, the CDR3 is TGTGCCAGTAGTATCGAGGGCGACACCGGGGAGCTGTTTTTT. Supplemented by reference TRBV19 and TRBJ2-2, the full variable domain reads DGGITQSPKYLFRKEGQNVTLSCEQNLNHDAMYWYRQDPGQGLRLIYYSQIVNDFQKGDIAEGYSVSREKKESFPLTVTSAQKNPTAFYLCASSIEGDTGELFFGEGSRLTVL.

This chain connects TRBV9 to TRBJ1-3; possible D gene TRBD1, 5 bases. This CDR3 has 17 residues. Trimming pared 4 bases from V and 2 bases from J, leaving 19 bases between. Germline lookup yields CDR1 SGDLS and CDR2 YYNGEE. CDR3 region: CASSQYPQGQTGNTIYF. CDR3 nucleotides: TGTGCCAGCAGCCAATACCCCCAGGGCCAAACTGGAAACACCATATATTTT.

CDR3 sequence: CASMGDVRGSYTF. Here the CDR3 DNA reads TGTGCCAGCATGGGAGATGTAAGAGGGAGCTACACCTTC. The V and J genes are TRBV6-5 and TRBJ1-2; D is ambiguous. This CDR3 spans 13 amino acids. Trimming left V 7 bases short and J 9 bases short, with 18 bases between. The germline gives CDR1 MNHEY, CDR2 SVGAGI.

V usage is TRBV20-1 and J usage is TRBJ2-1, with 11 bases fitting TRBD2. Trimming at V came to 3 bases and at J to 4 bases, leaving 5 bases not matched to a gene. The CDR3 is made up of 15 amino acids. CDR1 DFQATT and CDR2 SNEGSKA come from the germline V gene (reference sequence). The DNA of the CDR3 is TGCAGTGCTAGTCCCGGGACTAGCGGTTACAATGAGCAGTTCTTC. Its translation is CSASPGTSGYNEQFF.

Here the CDR3 DNA reads TGTGCCAGCAGCCAGACTAGCGGGGAGAACAATGAGCAGTTCTTC. Its protein product is CASSQTSGENNEQFF. V and J are TRBV7-9 and TRBJ2-1, with 11 bases matching TRBD2. V lost 5 bases and J lost 5; bases outside the gene matches: 5. Germline assignment: CDR1 SEHNR and CDR2 FQNEAQ (reference sequence). There are 15 residues in the CDR3.